The clone carrying this TCR beta chain is medium-sized by share. Patients were all untreated before their thyroid surgery. These data are taken from a study of metastatic and nonmetastatic thyroid tumors. Via MiXCR, TCRdb re-called the PCR reads. The profile shows under 7,500 clones, roughly 32% of them singletons. With 4 bases removed from V and 0 bases from J, the gap between germline ends came to 16 bases. This CDR3 has 17 amino acids. In germline, CDR1 is LNHDA, CDR2 SQIVND (reference sequence). Sequenced input: adjacent normal tissue. The receptor comes from a female donor with papillary thyroid cancer or a benign thyroid nodule (not recorded which). Some clones in this sample may be carry-over from other donors' samples. The chain has TRBV19 and TRBJ1-3; D not resolved. The CDR3 DNA follows: TGTGCCAGTAGTAGGACCCCTCAACCTGCCTCTGGAAACACCATATATTTT. Its translation is CASSRTPQPASGNTIYF.